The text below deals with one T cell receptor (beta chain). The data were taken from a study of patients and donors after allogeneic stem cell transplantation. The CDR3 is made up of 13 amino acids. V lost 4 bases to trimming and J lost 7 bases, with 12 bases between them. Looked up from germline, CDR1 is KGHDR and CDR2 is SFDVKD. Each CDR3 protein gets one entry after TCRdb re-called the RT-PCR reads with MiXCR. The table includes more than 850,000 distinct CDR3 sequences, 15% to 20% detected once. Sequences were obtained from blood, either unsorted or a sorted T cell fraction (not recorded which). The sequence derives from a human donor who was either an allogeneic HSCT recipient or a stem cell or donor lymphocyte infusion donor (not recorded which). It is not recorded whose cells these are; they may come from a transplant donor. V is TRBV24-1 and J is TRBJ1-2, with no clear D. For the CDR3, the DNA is TGTGCCACCAGTGACCCCCCGTTTGCTGGCTACACCTTC. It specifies CATSDPPFAGYTF.